The 4 T cell receptor beta chains reported below all come from one sample, sequenced in a study of shared clonotypes between healthy human individuals. TCRdb's copy holds only in-frame clones and misses some; the assay was immunoSEQ multiplex PCR. The sample yields a few million clones, about 92% seen once. Material: naive CD4+ T cells sorted from blood. Subset described: CD45RA+ positively selected. The receptors derive from a man between 18 and 35 years old in good health.

The chain joins TRBV6-1 to TRBJ1-2, with D perhaps TRBD1 (5 bases). The length of the CDR3 is 15 residues. Deletions cut 2 bases from V and 4 bases from J, with 14 bases between. CDR1 and CDR2 from the germline V gene are MNHNS and SASEGT. Here the CDR3 DNA reads TGTGCCAGCAGTGAACAGGCAGGGTCGGGCTATGGCTACACCTTC. Its translation is CASSEQAGSGYGYTF.

The chain links TRBV19 to TRBJ1-1; maybe TRBD1 (5 bases). The V gene lost 3 bases and the J gene lost 12 bases, with 11 bases spanning the gap. Per the germline V gene, CDR1 is LNHDA and CDR2 is SQIVND (reference sequence). This CDR3 is 11 amino acids long. This chain's CDR3 is CASSIRGPTFF. CDR3 coding DNA: TGTGCCAGTAGTATCCGGGGCCCAACTTTCTTT. Filled out from reference TRBV19 and TRBJ1-1, the complete variable domain reads DGGITQSPKYLFRKEGQNVTLSCEQNLNHDAMYWYRQDPGQGLRLIYYSQIVNDFQKGDIAEGYSVSREKKESFPLTVTSAQKNPTAFYLCASSIRGPTFFGQGTRLTVV.

The V and J genes are TRBV14 and TRBJ1-2, with 9 bases matching TRBD1. CDR1 is SGHDN and CDR2 is FVKESK in the germline V gene. The CDR3 has 13 amino acids. The trim removed 5 bases at V and 6 bases at J, leaving 4 bases unmatched. The CDR3 DNA reads as TGTGCCAGCAGCTATGGACAGGGGAATGGCTACACCTTC. This sequence encodes CASSYGQGNGYTF.

The chain employs TRBV5-4 and TRBJ1-2, with TRBD1 as a possible D gene (5 bases). Germline CDR1 is SGHNT and CDR2 is YYREEE (reference sequence). Trimming removed 2 bases from V and 7 bases from J, with 18 bases in between. The CDR3 is 15 residues long. The CDR3 coding sequence is TGTGCCAGCAGCTTCACTGGGGCAGGGAACGGTGGCTACACCTTC. Amino acids: CASSFTGAGNGGYTF.